This T cell receptor beta chain was captured in a study of graft-versus-host responses after intestinal transplantation. Overall study: Once they had received anti-thymocyte globulin induction, all recipients took tacrolimus and steroids for 2 to 4 years.

Points from the study as a whole: There were GvH clones found in recipient marrow, and some of them appeared first in ileum or blood. Early declines in HvG clones that occurred post-transplant were associated with peak circulating GvH clone levels.

To note about this clone: Antigen specificity is unknown.

This CDR3 contains 17 residues. Germline-derived CDR1 and CDR2 are LGHNA and YSLEER. V dropped 3 bases and J dropped 3; count of bases not matched to a gene: 7. Data came from immunoSEQ multiplex PCR; TCRdb stores just in-frame clones and leaves some out. The table lists over 55,000 clones, approximately 80% of them singletons. This TCR derives from a human donor who was the organ donor for an intestinal transplant. This chain uses TRBV4-3 with TRBJ2-1; 11 nucleotides line up with TRBD2. This material consisted of unstimulated CD4+ T cells sorted from spleen or lymph node cells, taken before transplant. CDR3 nucleotides: TGCGCCAGCAGCCAGACACGGACTAGCGGGTTCTACAATGAGCAGTTCTTC. Its translation: CASSQTRTSGFYNEQFF.